A single sample is the source of the 27 T cell receptor beta chains below, sequenced in a study of cytomegalovirus exposure and HLA in healthy donors. Primers for the PCR totalled 60 Vbeta and 13 Jbeta. The data were produced by immunoSEQ multiplex PCR, yet TCRdb's version contains in-frame clones alone and is incomplete. This sample has about 140,000 clones, with approximately 78% found just once. Sample: PBMCs. The receptor set was obtained from a female donor in good health and CMV-seronegative.

This rearrangement joins TRBV27 to TRBJ1-5, with D perhaps TRBD1 (6 bases). V lost 5 bases and J lost 1, with 21 bases in between. This CDR3 spans 18 amino acids. Germline CDR1 reads MNHEY; CDR2 reads SMNVEV (reference sequence). Here the CDR3 reads CASSRAGTRLGSNQPQHF. DNA for the CDR3: TGTGCCAGCAGTCGCGCCGGGACACGGCTTGGAAGCAATCAGCCCCAGCATTTT.

The CDR3 is CASSFLGANTEAFF. The CDR3 region has the DNA TGTGCCAGCAGTTTCCTGGGGGCGAACACTGAAGCTTTCTTT. The V and J genes are TRBV27 and TRBJ1-1; perhaps TRBD1 as D (6 bases). In germline, CDR1 is MNHEY, CDR2 SMNVEV (reference sequence). V was pared by 3 bases and J by 1 base, with 9 bases between. This CDR3 spans 14 amino acids.

The CDR3 protein is CSARFYSDGYTF. The CDR3 DNA reads as TGCAGCGCTCGCTTTTACTCGGATGGCTACACCTTC. This sequence joins TRBV29-1 and TRBJ1-2; D not certain. The ends were cut back, 7 bases at V and 6 bases at J, with 15 bases in the middle. Germline CDR1 SQVTM, CDR2 ANQGSEA. The CDR3 is 12 residues long.

The count of this clone is one. The chain employs TRBV5-4 and TRBJ1-3; 10 bases are a match to TRBD1. CDR1 SGHNT and CDR2 YYREEE come from the germline V gene (reference sequence). J lost 7 bases, V lost 0 bases, and 7 bases had no gene match. This CDR3 has 16 residues. The CDR3 here is CASSLAGTGEANTIYF. The CDR3, as DNA: TGTGCCAGCAGCTTGGCCGGGACAGGGGAAGCGAACACCATATATTTT.

This clone was picked up one time. The chain has TRBV9 and TRBJ2-7; 11 nucleotides line up with TRBD1. The CDR3 extends over 15 amino acids. Germline V gene data show CDR1 as SGDLS and CDR2 as YYNGEE. Trimming cost V 0 bases and J 3 bases; bases outside gene matches: 2. CDR3 sequence: CASSVAGTGGYEQYF. The CDR3, as DNA: TGTGCCAGCAGCGTAGCTGGGACAGGGGGCTACGAGCAGTACTTC.

V and J are TRBV5-1 and TRBJ1-2; 7 bases match TRBD1. The V segment lost 4 bases and the J segment 4 bases; nucleotides outside the gene matches: 22. CDR1 and CDR2 (germline): SGHRS, YFSETQ. The CDR3 sequence is 19 residues long. CDR3 loop: CASSGQSLDRSPNRYGYTF. The DNA of the CDR3 is TGCGCCAGCAGCGGGCAATCCCTGGACAGGTCGCCAAACCGCTATGGCTACACCTTC.

The chain carries TRBV6-1 and TRBJ2-7; D possibly corresponds to TRBD1 (5 bases). CDR1 and CDR2 (germline): MNHNS, SASEGT. Trimming cost V 1 base and J 4 bases, with 17 bases left between them. This CDR3 is built from 16 residues. The CDR3 spells CASSEEQAASLYEQYF. DNA for the CDR3: TGTGCCAGCAGTGAAGAACAGGCGGCTAGTCTGTACGAGCAGTACTTC.

This chain uses TRBV2 with TRBJ1-4, with TRBD1 identical over 10 bases. Looked up from germline, CDR1 is SNHLY and CDR2 is FYNNEI. This CDR3 has 14 amino acids. Trimming took 6 bases from V and 8 from J; bases not matched to a gene: 6. The CDR3 region is CASRDRGGSEKLFF. In nucleotides, the CDR3 is TGTGCCAGCAGGGACAGGGGGGGCAGCGAAAAACTGTTTTTT. The full variable domain, with the rest looked up from reference TRBV2 and TRBJ1-4, is EPEVTQTPSHQVTQMGQEVILRCVPISNHLYFYWYRQILGQKVEFLVSFYNNEISEKSEIFDDQFSVERPDGSNFTLKIRSTKLEDSAMYFCASRDRGGSEKLFFGSGTQLSVL.

V is TRBV18 and J is TRBJ1-4, with D possibly matching TRBD1 (6 bases). Per germline, CDR1 KGHSH and CDR2 LQKENI. CDR3 length: 16 amino acids. V lost 2 bases, J lost 0 bases, and 10 bases lay in between. The CDR3 DNA is TGTGCCAGCTCACCAAGGACAGTTACAACTAATGAAAAACTGTTTTTT. It specifies CASSPRTVTTNEKLFF.

This chain joins TRBV6-1 and TRBJ2-3; possible D gene TRBD2, 6 bases. Trimming stripped 2 bases from V and 7 bases from J, with 16 bases between. Germline-derived CDR1 and CDR2 are MNHNS and SASEGT. CDR3 length equals 15 residues. Here the CDR3 DNA reads TGTGCCAGCAGTGAATCCCGACGGGAGATACATACGCAGTATTTT. Translated: CASSESRREIHTQYF.

The chain uses TRBV28 and TRBJ1-2, with D tentatively TRBD1 (5 bases). The germline V gene has CDR1 MDHEN and CDR2 SYDVKM. The CDR3 length is 14 residues. V lost 3 bases and J lost 2, with 10 bases in between. The CDR3 reads CASSLRTPNYGYTF. In nucleotides, the CDR3 is TGTGCCAGCAGTTTGCGGACACCAAACTATGGCTACACCTTC.

V usage is TRBV5-1 and J usage is TRBJ2-3; possibly TRBD1 for D (5 bases). The CDR3 is 14 amino acids. V was pared by 4 bases and J by 3 bases, with 12 bases between. Germline V lookup: CDR1 SGHRS, CDR2 YFSETQ. The CDR3 DNA follows: TGCGCCAGCAGCATGACAGTATCAACAGATACGCAGTATTTT. Encoded protein: CASSMTVSTDTQYF.

DNA of the CDR3: TGTGCCAGCAGCTCTCTTGCGGGTCGAAACTATGGCTACACCTTC. Translation gives CASSSLAGRNYGYTF. The chain is built from TRBV7-8 and TRBJ1-2; D not resolved. V lost 4 bases, J lost 2 bases, and 14 bases lay in between. Germline assignment: CDR1 SGHVS and CDR2 FQNEAQ. The CDR3 totals 15 residues.

The V call is TRBV5-1, the J call TRBJ2-2; D perhaps matches TRBD1 (5 bases). Deletions cut 4 bases from V and 0 bases from J, with 16 bases between. The CDR3 is 17 residues long. From germline, CDR1 is SGHRS and CDR2 YFSETQ. CDR3 nucleotide sequence: TGCGCCAGCAGCCAAGGACATATAATGTCGAACACCGGGGAGCTGTTTTTT. Protein sequence: CASSQGHIMSNTGELFF.

This chain connects TRBV30 to TRBJ1-1, with D maybe TRBD1 (6 bases). The CDR3 runs to 13 residues. CDR1 and CDR2 (germline): GTSNPN, SVGIG (reference sequence). The germline V and J ends were trimmed by 0 bases and 1 base, with 6 bases remaining between them. In DNA, the CDR3 is TGTGCCTGGAGTGTGGGACAGAACACTGAAGCTTTCTTT. The encoded protein is CAWSVGQNTEAFF.

The rearrangement uses TRBV11-3 and TRBJ2-7, with D hard to call. The CDR3 contains 13 residues. Trimming cost V 2 bases and J 4 bases, with 9 bases left between them. In germline, CDR1 is SGHNT, CDR2 YENEEA. For the CDR3, the DNA is TGTGCCAGCAGCTTAAACTCACTATACGAGCAGTACTTC. Amino acids: CASSLNSLYEQYF.

The genes are TRBV5-4 and TRBJ2-1; D possibly corresponds to TRBD2 (5 bases). V was clipped by 4 bases and J by 4 bases, with 21 bases between them. CDR3 length: 17 residues. Germline-derived CDR1 and CDR2 are SGHNT and YYREEE (reference sequence). Here the CDR3 reads CASSPGSGRASYNEQFF. CDR3 bases: TGTGCCAGCAGCCCTGGGAGTGGGCGGGCCAGTTACAATGAGCAGTTCTTC.

This clone was counted a few times. The chain has TRBV6-5 and TRBJ2-3; D is possibly TRBD2 (6 bases). The V gene's germline CDR1 is MNHEY and CDR2 SVGAGI. V was clipped by 6 bases and J by 4 bases, with 11 bases between them. The CDR3 has 13 amino acids. Here the CDR3 reads CASSPGEPDTQYF. As DNA, the CDR3 is TGTGCCAGCAGCCCGGGAGAGCCAGATACGCAGTATTTT.

This rearrangement joins TRBV29-1 to TRBJ2-2; TRBD1 is a possible D gene (6 bases). Trimming removed 7 bases at V and 3 bases at J, with 15 bases between. Germline loops: CDR1 SQVTM, CDR2 ANQGSEA. CDR3 length equals 14 residues. Here the CDR3 DNA reads TGCAGCGCTGCAAACAGGGTGGACACCGGGGAGCTGTTTTTT. Translated, it gives CSAANRVDTGELFF.

This clone occurred a few times. The rearrangement uses TRBV19 and TRBJ1-1, with D perhaps TRBD1 (6 bases). The CDR3 runs to 15 residues. V lost 6 bases, J lost 3 bases, and 17 bases lay in between. CDR1 and CDR2 from the germline V gene are LNHDA and SQIVND (reference sequence). CDR3 protein: CASRPSRGRDTEAFF. CDR3 sequence (DNA): TGTGCCAGTAGGCCATCGAGGGGGAGAGACACTGAAGCTTTCTTT.

V is TRBV30 and J is TRBJ1-1, with TRBD1 matching 7 bases. The CDR3 sequence is 14 residues long. From germline, CDR1 is GTSNPN and CDR2 SVGIG (reference sequence). J gave up 2 bases and V 3 bases, and 6 bases lay outside the gene matches. The CDR3: CAWSPGQVNTEAFF. CDR3 nucleotide sequence: TGTGCCTGGAGCCCTGGACAGGTTAACACTGAAGCTTTCTTT.

V gene TRBV6-1 combines with J gene TRBJ2-4, with D hard to call. The CDR3 is made up of 14 amino acids. Germline V gene lookup returns CDR1 MNHNS and CDR2 SASEGT. Trimming shortened V by 7 bases and J by 0 bases, and 10 bases separated the two germline ends. The CDR3 coding sequence is TGTGCCAGCAAAGGAAGACTAGCCAAAAACATTCAGTACTTC. Protein sequence: CASKGRLAKNIQYF.

The rearrangement joins TRBV29-1 to TRBJ2-6; D is ambiguous. The germline gives CDR1 SQVTM, CDR2 ANQGSEA. The CDR3 sequence is 14 residues long. Between the trimmed V and J ends, which lost 4 bases and 0 bases, there was a span of 7 bases. CDR3 nucleotides: TGCAGCGTTGTTTGGAGCTCTGGGGCCAACGTCCTGACTTTC. Translating gives CSVVWSSGANVLTF.

The chain has TRBV7-9 and TRBJ2-1; TRBD1 is a possible D gene (6 bases). Trimming pared 5 bases from V and 1 base from J, leaving 12 bases between. CDR3 length: 15 residues. In germline, CDR1 is SEHNR, CDR2 FQNEAQ (reference sequence). The CDR3 DNA is TGTGCCAGCAGCAACCCAGGGGTTTCCTACAATGAGCAGTTCTTC. The encoded protein is CASSNPGVSYNEQFF.

The chain carries TRBV5-4 and TRBJ2-1; D ambiguous. CDR3 length equals 16 residues. Germline V lookup: CDR1 SGHNT, CDR2 YYREEE (reference sequence). The germline V and J ends were trimmed by 2 bases and 9 bases, with 21 bases remaining between them. CDR3 nucleotides: TGTGCCAGCAGCTTTTATGGGCCAAGAACCGACGGTGAGCAGTTCTTC. This gives the protein CASSFYGPRTDGEQFF.

The V call is TRBV18, the J call TRBJ2-3; TRBD2 aligns across 10 bases. Germline CDR1 and CDR2: KGHSH and LQKENI. The CDR3 sequence is 16 residues long. The junction had 5 bases not matched to a gene; V was cut back by 1 base and J by 4 bases. CDR3 DNA: TGTGCCAGCTCACCACAGGCTAGCGGGGGCCCAGATACGCAGTATTTT. Translated, it gives CASSPQASGGPDTQYF.

This clone showed up just a few times. The gene calls are TRBV21-1 and TRBJ1-1; the table's TRBD1 call for D was not verified on the DNA. TRBV21-1 is described as a pseudogene. CDR3 length equals 14 residues. The CDR3 spells CASSNVNMNTEAFF. In DNA form, the CDR3 reads TGTGCCAGCAGCAACGTAAACATGAACACTGAAGCTTTCTTT.